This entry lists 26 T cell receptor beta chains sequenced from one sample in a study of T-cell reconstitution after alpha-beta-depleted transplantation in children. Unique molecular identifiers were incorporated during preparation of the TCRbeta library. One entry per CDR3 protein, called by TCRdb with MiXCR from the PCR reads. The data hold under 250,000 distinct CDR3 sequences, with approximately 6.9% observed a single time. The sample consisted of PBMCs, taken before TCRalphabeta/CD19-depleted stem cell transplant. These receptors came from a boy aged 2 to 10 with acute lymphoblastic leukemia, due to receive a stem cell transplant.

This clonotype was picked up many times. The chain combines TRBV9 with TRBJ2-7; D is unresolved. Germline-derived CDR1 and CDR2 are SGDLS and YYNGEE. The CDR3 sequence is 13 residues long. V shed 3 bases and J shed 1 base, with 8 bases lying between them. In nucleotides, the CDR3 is TGTGCCAGCAGCGGTACCGGTTCCTACGAGCAGTACTTC. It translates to CASSGTGSYEQYF.

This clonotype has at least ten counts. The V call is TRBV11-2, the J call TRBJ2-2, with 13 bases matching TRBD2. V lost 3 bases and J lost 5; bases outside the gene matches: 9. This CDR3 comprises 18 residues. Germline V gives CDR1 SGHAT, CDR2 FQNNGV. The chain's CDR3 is CASSLTWTSGSVTGELFF. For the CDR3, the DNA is TGTGCCAGCAGCTTGACATGGACTAGCGGGAGCGTTACCGGGGAGCTGTTTTTT.

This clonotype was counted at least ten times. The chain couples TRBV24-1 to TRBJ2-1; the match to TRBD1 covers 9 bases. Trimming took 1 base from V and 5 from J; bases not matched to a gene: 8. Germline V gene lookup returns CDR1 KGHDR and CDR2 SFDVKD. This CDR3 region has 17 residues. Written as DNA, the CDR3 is TGTGCCACCAGTGATTTCAGGCAAGACAGGGGGAACAATGAGCAGTTCTTC. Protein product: CATSDFRQDRGNNEQFF.

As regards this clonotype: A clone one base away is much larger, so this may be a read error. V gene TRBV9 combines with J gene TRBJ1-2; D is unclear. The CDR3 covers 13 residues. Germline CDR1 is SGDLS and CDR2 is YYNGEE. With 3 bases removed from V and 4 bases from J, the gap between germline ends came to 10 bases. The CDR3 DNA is TGTGCCAGCAGCGAAAATAAATCCTATGGCTACACCTTC. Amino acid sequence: CASSENKSYGYTF.

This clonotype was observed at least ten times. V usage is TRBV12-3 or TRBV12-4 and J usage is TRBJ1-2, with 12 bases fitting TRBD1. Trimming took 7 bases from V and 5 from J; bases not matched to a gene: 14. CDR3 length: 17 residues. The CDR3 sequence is CASTLGTGGASLYGYTF. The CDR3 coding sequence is TGTGCCAGCACCCTTGGGACAGGGGGCGCCTCCTTGTATGGCTACACCTTC.

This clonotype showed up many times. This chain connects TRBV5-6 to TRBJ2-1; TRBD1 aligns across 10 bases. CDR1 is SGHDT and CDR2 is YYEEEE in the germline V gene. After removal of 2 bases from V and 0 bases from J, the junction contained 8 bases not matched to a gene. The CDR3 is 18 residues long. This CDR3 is CASSLPDRGLGSYNEQFF. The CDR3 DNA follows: TGTGCCAGCAGCTTACCCGACAGGGGGCTTGGCTCCTACAATGAGCAGTTCTTC.

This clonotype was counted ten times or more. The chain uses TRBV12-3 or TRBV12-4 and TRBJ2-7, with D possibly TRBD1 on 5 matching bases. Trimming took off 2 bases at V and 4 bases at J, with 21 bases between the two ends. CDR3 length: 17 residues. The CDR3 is CASSLSDGRANLYEQYF. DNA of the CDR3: TGTGCCAGCAGTTTATCGGACGGCAGGGCGAACCTTTACGAGCAGTACTTC.

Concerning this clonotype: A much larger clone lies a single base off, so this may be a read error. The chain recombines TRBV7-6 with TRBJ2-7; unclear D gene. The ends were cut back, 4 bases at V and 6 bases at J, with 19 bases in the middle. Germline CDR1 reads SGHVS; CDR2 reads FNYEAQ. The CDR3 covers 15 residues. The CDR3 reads CASSSEPNAHGEQYF. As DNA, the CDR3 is TGTGCCAGCAGCTCCGAACCAAATGCCCATGGCGAGCAGTACTTC.

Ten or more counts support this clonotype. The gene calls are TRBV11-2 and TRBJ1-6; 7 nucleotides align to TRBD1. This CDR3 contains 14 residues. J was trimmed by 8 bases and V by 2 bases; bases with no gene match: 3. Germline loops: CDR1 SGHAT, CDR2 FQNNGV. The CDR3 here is CASSLLTGDSPLHF. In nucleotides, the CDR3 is TGTGCCAGCAGCTTACTTACAGGGGATTCACCCCTCCACTTT.

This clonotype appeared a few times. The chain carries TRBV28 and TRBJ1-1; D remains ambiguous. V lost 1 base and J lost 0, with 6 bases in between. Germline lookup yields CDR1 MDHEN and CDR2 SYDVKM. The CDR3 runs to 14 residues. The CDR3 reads CASSLSGLNTEAFF. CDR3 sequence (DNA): TGTGCCAGCAGTTTATCCGGGCTGAACACTGAAGCTTTCTTT.

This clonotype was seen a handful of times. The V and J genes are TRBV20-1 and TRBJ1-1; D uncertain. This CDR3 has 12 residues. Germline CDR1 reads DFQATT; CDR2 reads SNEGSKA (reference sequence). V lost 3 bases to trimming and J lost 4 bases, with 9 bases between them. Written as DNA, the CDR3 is TGCAGTGCTAGGGTTCCGGGCACTGAAGCTTTCTTT. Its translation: CSARVPGTEAFF.

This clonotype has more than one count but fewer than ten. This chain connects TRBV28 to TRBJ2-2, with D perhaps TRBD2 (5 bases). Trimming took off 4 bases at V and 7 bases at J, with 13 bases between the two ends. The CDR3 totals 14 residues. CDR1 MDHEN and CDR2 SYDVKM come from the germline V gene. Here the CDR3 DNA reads TGTGCCAGCAGTTGGCTTCGTCGGGGCGGGGAGCTGTTTTTT. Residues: CASSWLRRGGELFF.

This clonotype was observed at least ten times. CDR3 nucleotide sequence: TGTGCCAGCAGTTTATCGCTAGCGGGCCATTTTAGCTATGAGCAGTTCTTC. Protein sequence: CASSLSLAGHFSYEQFF. The chain employs TRBV27 and TRBJ2-1; 8 bases align to TRBD2. Germline values: CDR1 MNHEY, CDR2 SMNVEV (reference sequence). CDR3 length: 17 amino acids. V shed 0 bases and J 8 bases; nucleotides not matched to a gene: 12.

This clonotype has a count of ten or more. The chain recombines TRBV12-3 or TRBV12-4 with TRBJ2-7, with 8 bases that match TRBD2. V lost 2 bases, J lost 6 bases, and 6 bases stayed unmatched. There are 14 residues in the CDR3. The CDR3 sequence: CASSLSGGLGEQYF. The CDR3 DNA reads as TGTGCCAGCAGTTTAAGCGGGGGTTTAGGCGAGCAGTACTTC.

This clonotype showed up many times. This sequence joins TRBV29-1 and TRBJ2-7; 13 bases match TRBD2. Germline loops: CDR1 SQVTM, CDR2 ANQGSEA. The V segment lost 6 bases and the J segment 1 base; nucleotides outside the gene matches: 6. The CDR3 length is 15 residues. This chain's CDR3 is CSVLTSGGPSYEQYF. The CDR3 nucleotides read TGCAGCGTGTTGACTAGCGGGGGGCCTTCCTACGAGCAGTACTTC.

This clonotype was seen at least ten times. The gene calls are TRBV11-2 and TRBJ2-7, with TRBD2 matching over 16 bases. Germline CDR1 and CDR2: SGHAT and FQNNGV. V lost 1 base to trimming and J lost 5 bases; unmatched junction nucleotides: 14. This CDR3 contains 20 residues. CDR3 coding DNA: TGTGCCAGCAGCTTAGTTGGGACTAGCGGGAGGGCCATAAGGGAGCACGAGCAGTACTTC. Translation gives CASSLVGTSGRAIREHEQYF.

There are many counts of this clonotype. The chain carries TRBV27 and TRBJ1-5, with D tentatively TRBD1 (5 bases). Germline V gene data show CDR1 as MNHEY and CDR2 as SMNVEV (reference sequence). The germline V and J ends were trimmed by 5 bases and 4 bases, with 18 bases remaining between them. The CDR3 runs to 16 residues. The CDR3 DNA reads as TGTGCCAGCAGTAGAACCGGGACTTGGAGGAATCAGCCCCAGCATTTT. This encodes CASSRTGTWRNQPQHF.

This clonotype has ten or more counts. CDR3 nucleotide sequence: TGCAGCGTTCGGACAGGGAGCAATGAGCAGTTCTTC. Protein: CSVRTGSNEQFF. This chain links TRBV29-1 with TRBJ2-1; 8 bases match TRBD1. Germline CDR1 and CDR2: SQVTM and ANQGSEA. The CDR3 consists of 12 residues. Trimming at V came to 5 bases and at J to 6 bases, leaving 3 bases not matched to a gene.

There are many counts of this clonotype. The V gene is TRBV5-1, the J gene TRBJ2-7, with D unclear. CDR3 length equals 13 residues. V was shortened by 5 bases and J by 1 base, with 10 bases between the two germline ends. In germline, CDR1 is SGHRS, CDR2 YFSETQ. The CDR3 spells CASSLTPSYEQYF. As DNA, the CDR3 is TGCGCCAGCAGTCTTACTCCGTCCTACGAGCAGTACTTC.

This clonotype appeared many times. CDR3 nucleotide sequence: TGTGCCAGCAGCTTAACCGACACCTACGAGCAGTACTTC. This encodes CASSLTDTYEQYF. V gene TRBV11-2 combines with J gene TRBJ2-7; D is unclear. The CDR3 totals 13 residues. Germline loops: CDR1 SGHAT, CDR2 FQNNGV. Trimming pared 2 bases from V and 2 bases from J, leaving 7 bases between.

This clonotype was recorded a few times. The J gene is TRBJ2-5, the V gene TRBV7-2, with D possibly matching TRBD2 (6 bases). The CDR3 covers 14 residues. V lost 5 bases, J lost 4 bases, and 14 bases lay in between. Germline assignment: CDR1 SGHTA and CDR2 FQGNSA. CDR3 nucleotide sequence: TGTGCCAGCAGCCGGGGACTTCGGGTAGAGACCCAGTACTTC. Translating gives CASSRGLRVETQYF.

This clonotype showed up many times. The CDR3 protein is CASSLTGGKNEKLFF. In DNA, the CDR3 is TGCGCCAGCAGCTTGACAGGGGGAAAAAATGAAAAACTGTTTTTT. This chain links TRBV5-1 with TRBJ1-4, with 8 positions matching TRBD1. Germline V lookup: CDR1 SGHRS, CDR2 YFSETQ. J was trimmed by 5 bases and V by 1 base; bases with no gene match: 4. CDR3 length equals 15 residues. Supplemented by reference TRBV5-1 and TRBJ1-4, the full variable domain reads KAGVTQTPRYLIKTRGQQVTLSCSPISGHRSVSWYQQTPGQGLQFLFEYFSETQRNKGNFPGRFSGRQFSNSRSEMNVSTLELGDSALYLCASSLTGGKNEKLFFGSGTQLSVL.

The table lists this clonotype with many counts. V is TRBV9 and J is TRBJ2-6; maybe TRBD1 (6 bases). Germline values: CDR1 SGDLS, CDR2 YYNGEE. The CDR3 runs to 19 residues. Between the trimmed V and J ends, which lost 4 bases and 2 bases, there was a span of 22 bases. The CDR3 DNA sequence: TGTGCCAGCAGCCCTAAACTTCAACACAGGGTTGCTGGGGCCAACGTCCTGACTTTC. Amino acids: CASSPKLQHRVAGANVLTF.

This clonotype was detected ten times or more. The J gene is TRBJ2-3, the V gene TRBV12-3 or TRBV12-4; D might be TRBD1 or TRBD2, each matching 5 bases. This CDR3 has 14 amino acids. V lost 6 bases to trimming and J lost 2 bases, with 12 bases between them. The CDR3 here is CASRTGTLTDTQYF. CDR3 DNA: TGTGCCAGCAGAACCGGGACCCTCACAGATACGCAGTATTTT.

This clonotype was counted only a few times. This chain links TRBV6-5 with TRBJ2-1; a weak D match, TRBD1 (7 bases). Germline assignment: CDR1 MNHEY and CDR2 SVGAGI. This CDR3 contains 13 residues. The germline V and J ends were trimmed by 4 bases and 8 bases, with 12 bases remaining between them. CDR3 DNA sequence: TGTGCCAGCAGTTCCCAGGGGGAGGATGAGCAGTTCTTC. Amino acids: CASSSQGEDEQFF.

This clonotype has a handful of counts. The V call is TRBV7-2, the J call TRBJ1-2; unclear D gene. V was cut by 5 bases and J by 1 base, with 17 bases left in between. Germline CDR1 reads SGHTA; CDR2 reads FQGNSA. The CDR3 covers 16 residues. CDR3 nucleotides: TGTGCCAGCAGCCAACCGCTGGAGGAGCTTAACTATGGCTACACCTTC. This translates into CASSQPLEELNYGYTF.